This entry features one T cell receptor (beta chain) sequence. Its antigen is undetermined. Method: immunoSEQ multiplex PCR; TCRdb's copy keeps in-frame clones and lacks some. The repertoire holds some 140,000 clones, 85% to 95% seen once, with roughly 0.94% in the top ten. This sample is part of a study of OX40 agonist ivuxolimab in advanced cancers. Turning to the study itself: Treatment received earlier with anti-PD-1, anti-PD-L1 or anti-CTLA-4 agents was allowed, and less than 45% had some. Study-level findings and limits: At doses 0.1 to 3.0 mg/kg, CD4+ and CD8+ clones expanded. Researchers did not establish what antigens the expanded peripheral T cells target. Averaging showed that CD8+ T cells had more expanded clones than CD4+ did.

CDR1 is SGHAT, CDR2 FQNNGV, per germline. The CDR3 runs 13 residues. The trim removed 5 bases at V and 3 bases at J, leaving 3 bases unmatched. This receptor was identified in an adult with an advanced solid tumor such as melanoma, head and neck, liver or kidney cancer. This sequence joins TRBV11-2 and TRBJ1-2; 7 bases fit TRBD1. The source was CD4+ or CD8+ T cells sorted from blood, collected in a trial of the OX40 agonist ivuxolimab. CDR3 nucleotides: TGTGCCAGCAGCCCCGGGACAGACTATGGCTACACCTTC. It codes for CASSPGTDYGYTF.